Listed here are 6 T cell receptor beta chains from one sample, sequenced in a study of T cell changes during pregnancy in multiple sclerosis. The protocol was immunoSEQ multiplex PCR, while the TCRdb copy is restricted to in-frame clones and leaves out a portion. Among around 69,000 clones listed, approximately 90% were seen once. Sequencing used peripheral blood, obtained in the third trimester of pregnancy. These receptors were collected from a female donor with multiple sclerosis, enrolled in a pregnancy study.

The chain links TRBV27 to TRBJ2-2; 8 bases are a match to TRBD2. The CDR3 covers 16 residues. The germline V gene encodes CDR1 MNHEY and CDR2 SMNVEV (reference sequence). V was clipped by 6 bases and J by 1 base; unmatched bases: 7. The CDR3 reads CASRQLTSGNTGELFF. The CDR3 bases are TGTGCCAGCAGGCAATTAACTAGCGGGAACACCGGGGAGCTGTTTTTT.

Worth noting for this clone: One end of the junction fails to match germline, which may point to a read error. The gene calls are TRBV6-6 and TRBJ2-7, with 9 bases that match TRBD2. Germline CDR1 reads MNHNY; CDR2 reads SVGAGI (reference sequence). The CDR3 runs 15 residues. The CDR3 reads CASSSLAGPSYGQYF. The CDR3 bases are TGTGCCAGCAGCTCTCTAGCGGGGCCCTCCTACGGGCAGTACTTC.

The DNA of the CDR3 is TGCGCCGGAAGACTAGCGGGGAACACCGGGGAGCTGTTTTTT. This encodes CAGRLAGNTGELFF. V is TRBV5-1 and J is TRBJ2-2; 10 bases agree with TRBD2. CDR1 and CDR2 (germline): SGHRS, YFSETQ. The CDR3 loop spans 14 amino acids. With V trimmed by 10 bases and J by 1 base, 4 bases remained unmatched. The full variable domain, its missing parts supplied by reference TRBV5-1 and TRBJ2-2, is KAGVTQTPRYLIKTRGQQVTLSCSPISGHRSVSWYQQTPGQGLQFLFEYFSETQRNKGNFPGRFSGRQFSNSRSEMNVSTLELGDSALYLCAGRLAGNTGELFFGEGSRLTVL.

The rearrangement uses TRBV29-1 and TRBJ2-7; possible D gene TRBD1, 5 bases. Germline-derived CDR1 and CDR2 are SQVTM and ANQGSEA. The CDR3 runs to 12 residues. V lost 7 bases, J lost 12 bases, and 22 bases lay in between. The CDR3 loop reads CSALRAETEWYF. The CDR3 DNA reads TGCAGCGCCCTAAGGGCTGAGACAGAGTGGTACTTC.

The chain joins TRBV4-2 to TRBJ2-1, with TRBD1 identical over 9 bases. V dropped 4 bases and J dropped 4; count of bases not matched to a gene: 5. This CDR3 is built from 15 residues. Germline CDR1 LGHNA, CDR2 YNFKEQ. This chain's CDR3 is CASSPGQGLYNEQFF. CDR3 sequence (DNA): TGTGCCAGCAGCCCGGGACAGGGTTTGTACAATGAGCAGTTCTTC.

The chain employs TRBV9 and TRBJ2-2; 8 nucleotides agree with TRBD1. Germline-derived CDR1 and CDR2 are SGDLS and YYNGEE. This CDR3 has 16 residues. The J segment lost 6 bases and the V segment lost 0 bases, leaving 7 bases of the junction unmatched. The CDR3 region has the DNA TGTGCCAGCAGCGTAGTTGGCCAGGGGGCGGCCGGGGAGCTGTTTTTT. Protein: CASSVVGQGAAGELFF.